A selection of T cell receptor beta chains follows, all from one sample in a study of shared clonotypes between healthy human individuals. Produced via immunoSEQ multiplex PCR; TCRdb's table is partial and in-frame only. This sample has 400,000 to 500,000 clones, with over 65% found just once. The specimen sequenced was PBMCs. All receptors derive from a middle-aged woman in good health. Some clones in this sample may be carry-over from other donors' samples. CDR3s include the opening cysteine and the closing phenylalanine or tryptophan. The order of the fields is D gene, V gene, clone size, J gene, CDR3 DNA, CDR3 protein. A D gene is named only where the DNA matches it firmly. A clone size is listed for some rows: how often the clone was seen (once, few, many), or a class if it is expanded.

d_call: .
v_call: TRBV5-1
clone_size: .
j_call: TRBJ1-5
cdr3_nt: TGCGCCAGCAGCCCGGGCCCCCATGAGGAGCCCCAGCATTTT
cdr3_aa: CASSPGPHEEPQHF

d_call: TRBD1
v_call: TRBV15
clone_size: .
j_call: TRBJ2-4
cdr3_nt: TGTGCCACCAGCAGAGATACGGGACAGTCCCCCAAAAACATTCAGTACTTC
cdr3_aa: CATSRDTGQSPKNIQYF

d_call: .
v_call: TRBV10-3
clone_size: .
j_call: TRBJ2-7
cdr3_nt: TGTGCCATCAGTGAGGCGTTAGCGGCCTCCTACGAGCAGTACTTC
cdr3_aa: CAISEALAASYEQYF

d_call: .
v_call: TRBV5-4
clone_size: .
j_call: TRBJ2-5
cdr3_nt: TGTGCCAGCAGCTTAGGAGGTGGTGTAGAGACCCAGTACTTC
cdr3_aa: CASSLGGGVETQYF

d_call: TRBD2
v_call: TRBV7-9
clone_size: .
j_call: TRBJ2-3
cdr3_nt: TGTGCCAGCAGCCCCGGCCGCGGGAGGGCCGAAAGCACAGATACGCAGTATTTT
cdr3_aa: CASSPGRGRAESTDTQYF

d_call: TRBD2
v_call: TRBV6-5
clone_size: .
j_call: TRBJ2-7
cdr3_nt: TGTGCCAGCAGCCGGACTAGCGGGAGACATTACGAGCAGTACTTC
cdr3_aa: CASSRTSGRHYEQYF

d_call: .
v_call: TRBV6-1
clone_size: .
j_call: TRBJ2-1
cdr3_nt: TGTGCCAGCAGTGAAGTCCAGGTCTACAATGAGCAGTTCTTC
cdr3_aa: CASSEVQVYNEQFF

d_call: TRBD2
v_call: TRBV6-5
clone_size: .
j_call: TRBJ2-5
cdr3_nt: TGTGCCAGCAGTTACCTAGCGGGAGTCCTGGAGACCCAGTACTTC
cdr3_aa: CASSYLAGVLETQYF

d_call: TRBD1
v_call: TRBV7-3
clone_size: once
j_call: TRBJ2-3
cdr3_nt: TGTGCCAGCAGCTTATGGGGACAGGGGGCTACAGATACGCAGTATTTT
cdr3_aa: CASSLWGQGATDTQYF

d_call: .
v_call: TRBV7-3
clone_size: .
j_call: TRBJ2-2
cdr3_nt: TGTGCCAGCAGCTTAACCGTGAACACCGGGGAGCTGTTTTTT
cdr3_aa: CASSLTVNTGELFF

d_call: .
v_call: TRBV28
clone_size: .
j_call: TRBJ1-4
cdr3_nt: TGTGCCAGCACCCGAAACAATGAAAAACTGTTTTTT
cdr3_aa: CASTRNNEKLFF

d_call: TRBD2
v_call: TRBV5-1
clone_size: many
j_call: TRBJ2-7
cdr3_nt: TGCGCCAGCAGCTTGGGGGCGGGAGGGCCGGGTGAGCAGTACTTC
cdr3_aa: CASSLGAGGPGEQYF

d_call: .
v_call: TRBV28
clone_size: .
j_call: TRBJ1-5
cdr3_nt: TGTGCCAGCAGTAGCCCTAACAGGGGCAATCAGCCCCAGCATTTT
cdr3_aa: CASSSPNRGNQPQHF

d_call: .
v_call: TRBV5-4
clone_size: many
j_call: TRBJ2-2
cdr3_nt: TGTGCCAGCAGGATTGGGGGAGGCGCCGGGGAGCTGTTTTTT
cdr3_aa: CASRIGGGAGELFF

d_call: TRBD2
v_call: TRBV9
clone_size: .
j_call: TRBJ2-5
cdr3_nt: TGTGCCAGCAGCGTAGATGGACTAGCGGGAGTGGCCCAGTACTTC
cdr3_aa: CASSVDGLAGVAQYF

d_call: .
v_call: TRBV11-2
clone_size: .
j_call: TRBJ2-4
cdr3_nt: TGTGCCAGCAGCGTAATACAGGGAAACATTCAGTACTTC
cdr3_aa: CASSVIQGNIQYF

d_call: .
v_call: TRBV19
clone_size: few
j_call: TRBJ1-1
cdr3_nt: TGTGCCAGTAGTATTGGGGGGGGAGGGACTGAAGCTTTCTTT
cdr3_aa: CASSIGGGGTEAFF

d_call: .
v_call: TRBV7-8
clone_size: .
j_call: TRBJ2-7
cdr3_nt: TGTGCCAGCAGCCCCCGCAGCACCTACGAGCAGTACTTC
cdr3_aa: CASSPRSTYEQYF

d_call: .
v_call: TRBV7-2
clone_size: .
j_call: TRBJ2-7
cdr3_nt: TGTGCCAGCAGCCCCCCGGAGGGGTCAAACGAGCAGTACTTC
cdr3_aa: CASSPPEGSNEQYF

d_call: .
v_call: TRBV30
clone_size: .
j_call: TRBJ2-5
cdr3_nt: TGTGCCTGGGCTCCCGACTGGCAAGAGACCCAGTACTTC
cdr3_aa: CAWAPDWQETQYF

d_call: .
v_call: TRBV9
clone_size: .
j_call: TRBJ2-3
cdr3_nt: TGTGCCAGCAGTCCAGGGTTGAGGACAGATACGCAGTATTTT
cdr3_aa: CASSPGLRTDTQYF

d_call: .
v_call: TRBV4-2
clone_size: .
j_call: TRBJ2-7
cdr3_nt: TGTGCCAGCAGCCAAGATTCGGGGAAGGAGCAGTACTTC
cdr3_aa: CASSQDSGKEQYF

d_call: TRBD1
v_call: TRBV13
clone_size: .
j_call: TRBJ2-7
cdr3_nt: TGTGCCAGCAGCGGCCGGACAGGGTTTGGGAACGAGCAGTACTTC
cdr3_aa: CASSGRTGFGNEQYF

d_call: .
v_call: TRBV5-1
clone_size: .
j_call: TRBJ2-2
cdr3_nt: TGCGCCAGCAGCAGACCCTCACAGGGGGAGCTGTTTTTT
cdr3_aa: CASSRPSQGELFF

d_call: .
v_call: TRBV27
clone_size: few
j_call: TRBJ1-1
cdr3_nt: TGTGCCAGCAGTTTGGTTGGGGGGAACACTGAAGCTTTCTTT
cdr3_aa: CASSLVGGNTEAFF